This is a list of T cell receptor beta chains from one sample in a study of blood T cell repertoires in COVID-19. Profiling relied on immunoSEQ multiplex PCR, and the TCRdb table lists in-frame clones only, not all of them. The sample carries about 110,000 clones, around nine tenths recorded once. Sequenced material: peripheral blood. These receptors were taken from a woman aged 45-60 years with acute or convalescent COVID-19. The CDR3 runs from the conserved cysteine through the conserved F or W. The D gene is left open where the match is weak. Where a row states a size, it is once, few, many or the class of an expanded clone; other rows omit it.

V gene: TRBV3-1/TRBV3-2; J gene: TRBJ2-6; clone size: -; CDR3 length: 15; D gene: -; CDR3 protein: CASSQKGVGANVLTF; CDR3 DNA: TGTGCCAGCAGCCAAAAGGGGGTTGGGGCCAACGTCCTGACTTTC
V gene: TRBV2; J gene: TRBJ2-5; clone size: -; CDR3 length: 13; D gene: -; CDR3 protein: CASSAVVQETQYF; CDR3 DNA: TGTGCCAGCAGTGCGGTGGTCCAAGAGACCCAGTACTTC
V gene: TRBV29-1; J gene: TRBJ2-3; clone size: -; CDR3 length: 18; D gene: TRBD2; CDR3 protein: CSVGGGATSGSIRDTQYF; CDR3 DNA: TGCAGCGTTGGAGGGGGGGCGACTAGCGGGAGTATTAGAGATACGCAGTATTTT
V gene: TRBV11-2; J gene: TRBJ2-3; clone size: -; CDR3 length: 16; D gene: -; CDR3 protein: CASSLDRQGGKNTQYF; CDR3 DNA: TGTGCCAGCAGCTTAGACCGACAGGGCGGGAAAAATACGCAGTATTTT
V gene: TRBV29-1; J gene: TRBJ2-1; clone size: once; CDR3 length: 14; D gene: -; CDR3 protein: CSVGDWSSYNEQFF; CDR3 DNA: TGCAGCGTTGGGGACTGGAGCTCCTACAATGAGCAGTTCTTC
V gene: TRBV5-1; J gene: TRBJ2-7; clone size: -; CDR3 length: 13; D gene: -; CDR3 protein: CASSGGTVHEQYF; CDR3 DNA: TGCGCCAGCAGCGGGGGGACTGTCCACGAGCAGTACTTC
V gene: TRBV4-2; J gene: TRBJ1-1; clone size: -; CDR3 length: 12; D gene: -; CDR3 protein: CASSQAVTEAFF; CDR3 DNA: TGTGCCAGCAGCCAGGCGGTCACTGAAGCTTTCTTT
V gene: TRBV28; J gene: TRBJ1-2; clone size: -; CDR3 length: 14; D gene: -; CDR3 protein: CASSPPSAHYGYTF; CDR3 DNA: TGTGCCAGCAGTCCGCCGTCCGCGCACTATGGCTACACCTTC
V gene: TRBV7-2; J gene: TRBJ1-6; clone size: -; CDR3 length: 14; D gene: -; CDR3 protein: CASSPGAYNSPLHF; CDR3 DNA: TGTGCCAGCAGCCCCGGGGCCTATAATTCACCCCTCCACTTT
V gene: TRBV29-1; J gene: TRBJ2-2; clone size: -; CDR3 length: 14; D gene: -; CDR3 protein: CSVGFLSSPRELFF; CDR3 DNA: TGCAGCGTTGGTTTTCTGAGTTCCCCCAGGGAGCTGTTTTTT
V gene: TRBV24-1; J gene: TRBJ2-1; clone size: -; CDR3 length: 15; D gene: TRBD1; CDR3 protein: CATSLGQGAYNEQFF; CDR3 DNA: TGTGCCACCAGCCTGGGACAGGGTGCCTACAATGAGCAGTTCTTC
V gene: TRBV28; J gene: TRBJ1-5; clone size: -; CDR3 length: 15; D gene: TRBD1; CDR3 protein: CASSLRTGLNQPQHF; CDR3 DNA: TGTGCCAGCAGCCTAAGGACAGGCCTCAATCAGCCCCAGCATTTT
V gene: TRBV7-8; J gene: TRBJ1-2; clone size: -; CDR3 length: 15; D gene: -; CDR3 protein: CASSLGWGDGYGYTF; CDR3 DNA: TGTGCCAGCAGCTTAGGGTGGGGAGACGGCTATGGCTACACCTTC
V gene: TRBV3-1/TRBV3-2; J gene: TRBJ2-7; clone size: few; CDR3 length: 20; D gene: TRBD2; CDR3 protein: CASSQDPPAFQVGGRSEQYF; CDR3 DNA: TGTGCCAGCAGCCAAGACCCCCCCGCGTTTCAGGTGGGGGGGAGGTCCGAGCAGTACTTC
V gene: TRBV2; J gene: TRBJ2-7; clone size: -; CDR3 length: 14; D gene: TRBD2; CDR3 protein: CASSGAGGSYEQYF; CDR3 DNA: TGTGCCAGCAGTGGAGCGGGAGGATCCTACGAGCAGTACTTC
V gene: TRBV4-2; J gene: TRBJ1-5; clone size: -; CDR3 length: 18; D gene: -; CDR3 protein: CASSQDLRGGESNQPQHF; CDR3 DNA: TGTGCCAGCAGCCAAGATTTGAGAGGGGGAGAAAGCAATCAGCCCCAGCATTTT
V gene: TRBV6-5; J gene: TRBJ1-4; clone size: -; CDR3 length: 15; D gene: TRBD1; CDR3 protein: CASSNDRATNEKLFF; CDR3 DNA: TGTGCCAGCAGTAACGACAGGGCAACTAATGAAAAACTGTTTTTT
V gene: TRBV5-1; J gene: TRBJ2-5; clone size: -; CDR3 length: 14; D gene: -; CDR3 protein: CASSLEWGRETQYF; CDR3 DNA: TGCGCCAGCAGCTTGGAATGGGGCCGAGAGACCCAGTACTTC
V gene: TRBV11-2; J gene: TRBJ2-1; clone size: -; CDR3 length: 16; D gene: -; CDR3 protein: CASSLSLLASYNEQFF; CDR3 DNA: TGTGCCAGCAGCTTAAGTCTACTAGCCTCCTACAATGAGCAGTTCTTC
V gene: TRBV29-1; J gene: TRBJ2-3; clone size: once; CDR3 length: 14; D gene: -; CDR3 protein: CSVVIQGGTDTQYF; CDR3 DNA: TGCAGCGTTGTTATTCAGGGTGGCACAGATACGCAGTATTTT
V gene: TRBV5-5; J gene: TRBJ1-3; clone size: -; CDR3 length: 14; D gene: -; CDR3 protein: CASSSSGTGNTIYF; CDR3 DNA: TGTGCCAGCAGCTCGTCGGGAACTGGAAACACCATATATTTT
V gene: TRBV2; J gene: TRBJ1-4; clone size: -; CDR3 length: 15; D gene: -; CDR3 protein: CASRATRSPNEKLFF; CDR3 DNA: TGTGCCAGCAGGGCTACGAGGAGCCCTAATGAAAAACTGTTTTTT
V gene: TRBV6-5; J gene: TRBJ1-6; clone size: -; CDR3 length: 13; D gene: -; CDR3 protein: CARTRGSPSPLHF; CDR3 DNA: TGTGCCAGGACACGAGGGAGTCCCTCTCCCCTCCACTTT
V gene: TRBV25-1; J gene: TRBJ1-3; clone size: -; CDR3 length: 13; D gene: -; CDR3 protein: CASSYSRSNTIYF; CDR3 DNA: TGTGCCAGCAGTTATTCCCGGTCAAACACCATATATTTT
V gene: TRBV14; J gene: TRBJ2-3; clone size: once; CDR3 length: 15; D gene: -; CDR3 protein: CASSPIQGGTDTQYF; CDR3 DNA: TGTGCCAGCAGCCCTATACAGGGAGGGACAGATACGCAGTATTTT
V gene: TRBV21-1; J gene: TRBJ2-5; clone size: -; CDR3 length: 16; D gene: -; CDR3 protein: CASSETGGRGQETQYF; CDR3 DNA: TGTGCCAGCAGCGAGACAGGGGGAAGGGGGCAAGAGACCCAGTACTTC
V gene: TRBV18; J gene: TRBJ1-3; clone size: -; CDR3 length: 16; D gene: TRBD1; CDR3 protein: CASSPTGTGGPNTIYF; CDR3 DNA: TGTGCCAGCTCACCAACCGGGACAGGGGGCCCAAACACCATATATTTT
V gene: TRBV7-6; J gene: TRBJ2-7; clone size: -; CDR3 length: 15; D gene: TRBD2; CDR3 protein: CASSSLSGNVHEQYF; CDR3 DNA: TGTGCCAGCAGCTCATTAAGCGGGAACGTCCACGAGCAGTACTTC
V gene: TRBV19; J gene: TRBJ2-6; clone size: -; CDR3 length: 14; D gene: -; CDR3 protein: CASSLAGGANVLTF; CDR3 DNA: TGTGCCAGTAGCCTCGCGGGTGGGGCCAACGTCCTGACTTTC
V gene: TRBV30; J gene: TRBJ1-1; clone size: -; CDR3 length: 13; D gene: TRBD1; CDR3 protein: CAWSRQGDTEAFF; CDR3 DNA: TGTGCCTGGAGTCGACAGGGTGACACTGAAGCTTTCTTT